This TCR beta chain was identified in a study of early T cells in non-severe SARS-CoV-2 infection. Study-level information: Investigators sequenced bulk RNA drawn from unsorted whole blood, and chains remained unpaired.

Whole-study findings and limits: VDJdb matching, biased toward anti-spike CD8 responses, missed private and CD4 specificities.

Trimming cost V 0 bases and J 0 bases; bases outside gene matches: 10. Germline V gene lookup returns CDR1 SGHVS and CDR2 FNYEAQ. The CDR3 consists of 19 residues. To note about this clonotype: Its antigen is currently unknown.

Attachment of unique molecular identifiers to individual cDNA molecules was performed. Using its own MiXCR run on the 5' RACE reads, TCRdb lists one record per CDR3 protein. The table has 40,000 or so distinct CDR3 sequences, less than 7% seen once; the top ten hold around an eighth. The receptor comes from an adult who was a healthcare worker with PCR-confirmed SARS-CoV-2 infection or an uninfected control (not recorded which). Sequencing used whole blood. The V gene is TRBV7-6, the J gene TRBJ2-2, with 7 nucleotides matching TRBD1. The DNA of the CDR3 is TGTGCCAGCAGCTTAGCACCGACGTTACAGGGGACGAACACCGGGGAGCTGTTTTTT. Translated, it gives CASSLAPTLQGTNTGELFF.